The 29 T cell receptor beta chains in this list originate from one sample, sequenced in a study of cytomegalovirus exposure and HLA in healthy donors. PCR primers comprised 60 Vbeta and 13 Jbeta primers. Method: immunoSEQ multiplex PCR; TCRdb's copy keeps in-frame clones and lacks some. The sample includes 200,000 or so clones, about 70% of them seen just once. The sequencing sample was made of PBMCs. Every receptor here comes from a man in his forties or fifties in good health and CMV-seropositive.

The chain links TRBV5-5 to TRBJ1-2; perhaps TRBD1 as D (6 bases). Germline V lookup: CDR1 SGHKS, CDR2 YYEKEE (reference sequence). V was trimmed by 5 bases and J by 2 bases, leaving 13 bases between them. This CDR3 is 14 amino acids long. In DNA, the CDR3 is TGTGCCAGCAGAGGTACACAGGGAAACTATGGCTACACCTTC. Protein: CASRGTQGNYGYTF.

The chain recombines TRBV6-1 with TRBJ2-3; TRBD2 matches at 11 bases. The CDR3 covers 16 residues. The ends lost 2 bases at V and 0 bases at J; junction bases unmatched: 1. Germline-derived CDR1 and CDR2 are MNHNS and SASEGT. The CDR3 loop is CASSELAGGSTDTQYF. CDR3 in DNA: TGTGCCAGCAGTGAACTAGCGGGGGGCAGCACAGATACGCAGTATTTT.

The CDR3 bases are TGTGCCAGCAGCTTAGAAGGACTAGTAGGGGGTACGCAGTATTTT. The encoded protein is CASSLEGLVGGTQYF. The V gene is TRBV7-2, the J gene TRBJ2-3, with D perhaps matching TRBD2 (7 bases). From germline, CDR1 is SGHTA and CDR2 FQGNSA. This CDR3 comprises 15 residues. Between the trimmed V and J ends, which lost 1 base and 8 bases, there was a span of 16 bases.

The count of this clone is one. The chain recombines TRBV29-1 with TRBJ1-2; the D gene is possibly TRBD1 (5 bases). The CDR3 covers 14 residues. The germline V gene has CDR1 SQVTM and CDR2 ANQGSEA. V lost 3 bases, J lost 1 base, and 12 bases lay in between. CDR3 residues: CSVDLQGINYGYTF. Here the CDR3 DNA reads TGCAGCGTTGATCTCCAGGGCATTAACTATGGCTACACCTTC.

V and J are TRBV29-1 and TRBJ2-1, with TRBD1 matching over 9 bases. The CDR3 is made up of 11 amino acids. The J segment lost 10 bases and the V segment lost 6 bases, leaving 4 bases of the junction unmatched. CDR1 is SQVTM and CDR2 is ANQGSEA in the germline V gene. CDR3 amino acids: CSVQGAGEQFF. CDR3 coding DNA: TGCAGCGTACAGGGGGCGGGAGAGCAGTTCTTC.

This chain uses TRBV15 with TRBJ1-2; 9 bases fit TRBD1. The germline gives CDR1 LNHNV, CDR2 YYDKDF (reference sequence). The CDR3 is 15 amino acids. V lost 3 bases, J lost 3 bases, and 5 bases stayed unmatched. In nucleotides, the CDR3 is TGTGCCACCAGCAGGGGGACAGGGCTTCACTATGGCTACACCTTC. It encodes CATSRGTGLHYGYTF.

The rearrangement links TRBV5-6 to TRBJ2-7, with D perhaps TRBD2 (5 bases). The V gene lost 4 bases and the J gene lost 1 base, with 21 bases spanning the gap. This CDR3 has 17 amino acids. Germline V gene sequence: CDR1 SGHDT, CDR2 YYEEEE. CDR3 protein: CASSVFNARAGSYEQYF. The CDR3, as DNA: TGTGCCAGCAGCGTATTTAACGCCCGGGCGGGTTCCTACGAGCAGTACTTC.

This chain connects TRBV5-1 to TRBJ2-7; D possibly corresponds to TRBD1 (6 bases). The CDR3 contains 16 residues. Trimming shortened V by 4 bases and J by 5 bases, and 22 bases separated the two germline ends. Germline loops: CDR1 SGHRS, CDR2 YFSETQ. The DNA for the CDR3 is TGCGCCAGCAGCCCCCGCAGGGACACCCTTCGCGACGAGCAGTACTTC. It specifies CASSPRRDTLRDEQYF.

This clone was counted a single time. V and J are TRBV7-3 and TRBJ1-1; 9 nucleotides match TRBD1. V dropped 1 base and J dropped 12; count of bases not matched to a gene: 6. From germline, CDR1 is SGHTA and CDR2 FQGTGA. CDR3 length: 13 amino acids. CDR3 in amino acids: CASSLRTGGETFF. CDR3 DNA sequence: TGTGCCAGCAGCTTAAGAACAGGGGGCGAGACTTTCTTT.

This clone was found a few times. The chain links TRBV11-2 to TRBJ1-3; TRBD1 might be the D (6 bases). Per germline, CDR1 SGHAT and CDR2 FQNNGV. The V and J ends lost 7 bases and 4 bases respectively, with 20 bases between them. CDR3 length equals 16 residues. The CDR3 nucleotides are TGTGCCAGCACCTATAGAGGGGGATCGGCCGGAAACACCATATATTTT. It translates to CASTYRGGSAGNTIYF.

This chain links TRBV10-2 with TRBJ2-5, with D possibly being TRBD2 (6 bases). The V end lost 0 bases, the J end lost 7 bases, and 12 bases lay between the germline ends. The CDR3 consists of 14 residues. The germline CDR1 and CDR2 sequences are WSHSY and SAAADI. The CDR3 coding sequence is TGCGCCAGCAGTGAGTCGATTGCGGGGATGACCCAGTACTTC. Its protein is CASSESIAGMTQYF.

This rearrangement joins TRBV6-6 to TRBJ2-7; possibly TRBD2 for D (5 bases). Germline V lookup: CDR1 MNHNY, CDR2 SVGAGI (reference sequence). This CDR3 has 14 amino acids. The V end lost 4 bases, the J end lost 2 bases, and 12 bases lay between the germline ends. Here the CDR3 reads CASSFTSGPYEQYF. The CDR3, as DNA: TGTGCCAGCAGTTTCACAAGCGGCCCCTACGAGCAGTACTTC.

The CDR3 loop is CASSQWIGVYEQYF. The CDR3 nucleotides are TGCGCCAGCAGTCAGTGGATCGGGGTGTACGAGCAGTACTTC. The J gene is TRBJ2-7, the V gene TRBV23-1; perhaps TRBD2 as D (5 bases). TRBV23-1 belongs to the ORF category, with a function that is uncertain. This CDR3 comprises 14 residues. The V gene lost 3 bases and the J gene lost 4 bases, with 13 bases spanning the gap.

Written as DNA, the CDR3 is TGTGCCAGCAGCTGGGGGACAGGCCACACTGAAGCTTTCTTT. This translates into CASSWGTGHTEAFF. The chain couples TRBV11-2 to TRBJ1-1; TRBD1 agrees at 8 bases. V lost 4 bases to trimming and J lost 3 bases; unmatched junction nucleotides: 4. The CDR3 extends over 14 amino acids. Germline CDR1 and CDR2: SGHAT and FQNNGV.

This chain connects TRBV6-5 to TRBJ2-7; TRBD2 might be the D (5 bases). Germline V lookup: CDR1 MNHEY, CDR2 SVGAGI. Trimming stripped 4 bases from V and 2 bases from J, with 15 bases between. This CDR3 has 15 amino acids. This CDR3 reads CASSSPTRAAYEQYF. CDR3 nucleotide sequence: TGTGCCAGCAGTTCCCCCACGCGGGCAGCCTACGAGCAGTACTTC.

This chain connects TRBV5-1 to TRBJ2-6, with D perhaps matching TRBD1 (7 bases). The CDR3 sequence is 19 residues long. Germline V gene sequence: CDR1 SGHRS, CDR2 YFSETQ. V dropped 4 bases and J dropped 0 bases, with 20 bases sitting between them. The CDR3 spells CASSDGSQGVISGANVLTF. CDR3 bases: TGCGCCAGCAGCGACGGGAGCCAGGGGGTTATCTCTGGGGCCAACGTCCTGACTTTC. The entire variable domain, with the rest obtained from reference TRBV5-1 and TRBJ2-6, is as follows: KAGVTQTPRYLIKTRGQQVTLSCSPISGHRSVSWYQQTPGQGLQFLFEYFSETQRNKGNFPGRFSGRQFSNSRSEMNVSTLELGDSALYLCASSDGSQGVISGANVLTFGAGSRLTVL.

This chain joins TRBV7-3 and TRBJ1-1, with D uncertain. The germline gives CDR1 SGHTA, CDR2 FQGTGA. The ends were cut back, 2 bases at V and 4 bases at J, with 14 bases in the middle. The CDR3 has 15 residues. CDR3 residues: CASSLLGRSATEAFF. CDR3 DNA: TGTGCCAGCAGCTTATTGGGCAGGTCGGCCACTGAAGCTTTCTTT.

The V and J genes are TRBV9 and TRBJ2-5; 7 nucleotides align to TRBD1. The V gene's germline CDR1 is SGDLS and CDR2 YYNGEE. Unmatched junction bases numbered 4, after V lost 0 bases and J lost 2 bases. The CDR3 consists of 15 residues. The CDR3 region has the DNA TGTGCCAGCAGCGTAGTGGGCAGGGGGCAAGAGACCCAGTACTTC. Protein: CASSVVGRGQETQYF.

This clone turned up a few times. The CDR3 region is CASSLVLAGGVYNEQFF. The CDR3 DNA is TGCGCCAGCAGCTTGGTTCTAGCGGGGGGAGTTTACAATGAGCAGTTCTTC. The gene calls are TRBV5-1 and TRBJ2-1; 11 bases agree with TRBD2. CDR3 size: 17 residues. J was trimmed by 4 bases and V by 0 bases; bases with no gene match: 6. Germline V CDR1 and CDR2: SGHRS, YFSETQ.

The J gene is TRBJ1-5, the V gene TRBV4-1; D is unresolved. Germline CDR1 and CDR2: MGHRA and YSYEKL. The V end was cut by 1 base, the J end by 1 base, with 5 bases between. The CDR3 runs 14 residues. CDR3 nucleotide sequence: TGCGCCAGCAGCCAAGGAGTCAGCAATCAGCCCCAGCATTTT. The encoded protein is CASSQGVSNQPQHF.

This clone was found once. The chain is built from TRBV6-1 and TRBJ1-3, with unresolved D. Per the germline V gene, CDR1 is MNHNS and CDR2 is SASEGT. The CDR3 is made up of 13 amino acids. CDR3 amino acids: CPGKESSGNTIYF. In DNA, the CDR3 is TGTCCCGGAAAGGAGAGCTCTGGAAACACCATATATTTT.

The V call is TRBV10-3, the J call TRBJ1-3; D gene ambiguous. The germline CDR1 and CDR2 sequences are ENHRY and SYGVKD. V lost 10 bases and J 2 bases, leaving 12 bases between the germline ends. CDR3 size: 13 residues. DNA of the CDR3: TGTGCCACCTTCACTGCTCCTGGAAACACCATATATTTT. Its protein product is CATFTAPGNTIYF.

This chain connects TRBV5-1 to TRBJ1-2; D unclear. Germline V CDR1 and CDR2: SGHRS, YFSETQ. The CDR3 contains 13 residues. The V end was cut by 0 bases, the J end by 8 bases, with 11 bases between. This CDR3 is CASSLEPGSGYTF. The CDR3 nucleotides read TGCGCCAGCAGCTTGGAACCGGGGTCCGGCTACACCTTC.

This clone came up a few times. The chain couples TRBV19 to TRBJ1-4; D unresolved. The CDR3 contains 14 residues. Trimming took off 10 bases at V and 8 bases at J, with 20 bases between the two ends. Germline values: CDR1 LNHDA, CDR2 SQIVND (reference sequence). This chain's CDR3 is CATSHLDGVEKLFF. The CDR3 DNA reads TGTGCCACCTCTCATTTGGATGGAGTCGAAAAACTGTTTTTT.

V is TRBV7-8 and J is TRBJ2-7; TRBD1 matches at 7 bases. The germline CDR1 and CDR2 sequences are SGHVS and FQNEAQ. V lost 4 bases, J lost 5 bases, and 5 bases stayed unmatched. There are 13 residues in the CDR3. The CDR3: CASSSGQLDEQYF. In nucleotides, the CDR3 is TGTGCCAGCAGCTCGGGACAGCTAGACGAGCAGTACTTC.

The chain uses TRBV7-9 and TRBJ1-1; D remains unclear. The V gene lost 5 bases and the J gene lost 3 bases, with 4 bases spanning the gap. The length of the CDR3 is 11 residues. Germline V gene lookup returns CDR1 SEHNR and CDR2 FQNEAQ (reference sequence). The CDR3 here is CASSRDTEAFF. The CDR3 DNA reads TGTGCCAGCAGCCGCGACACTGAAGCTTTCTTT.

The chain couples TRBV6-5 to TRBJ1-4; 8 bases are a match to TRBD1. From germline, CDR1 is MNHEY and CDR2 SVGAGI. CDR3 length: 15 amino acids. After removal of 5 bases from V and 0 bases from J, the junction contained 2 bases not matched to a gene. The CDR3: CASSVTGATNEKLFF. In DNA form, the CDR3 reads TGTGCCAGCAGTGTGACAGGGGCAACTAATGAAAAACTGTTTTTT.

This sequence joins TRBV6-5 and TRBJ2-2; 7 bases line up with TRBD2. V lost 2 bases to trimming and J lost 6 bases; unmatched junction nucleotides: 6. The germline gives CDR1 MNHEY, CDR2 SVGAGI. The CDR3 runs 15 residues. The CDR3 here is CASSYGEGSSGELFF. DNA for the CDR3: TGTGCCAGCAGTTACGGGGAGGGTAGTTCCGGGGAGCTGTTTTTT.

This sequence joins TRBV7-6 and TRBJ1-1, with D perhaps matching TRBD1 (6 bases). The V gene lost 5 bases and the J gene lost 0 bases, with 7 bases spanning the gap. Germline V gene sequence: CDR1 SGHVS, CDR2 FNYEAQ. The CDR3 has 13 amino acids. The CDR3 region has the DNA TGTGCCAGCAGCAGGGGGTTGAACACTGAAGCTTTCTTT. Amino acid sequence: CASSRGLNTEAFF.